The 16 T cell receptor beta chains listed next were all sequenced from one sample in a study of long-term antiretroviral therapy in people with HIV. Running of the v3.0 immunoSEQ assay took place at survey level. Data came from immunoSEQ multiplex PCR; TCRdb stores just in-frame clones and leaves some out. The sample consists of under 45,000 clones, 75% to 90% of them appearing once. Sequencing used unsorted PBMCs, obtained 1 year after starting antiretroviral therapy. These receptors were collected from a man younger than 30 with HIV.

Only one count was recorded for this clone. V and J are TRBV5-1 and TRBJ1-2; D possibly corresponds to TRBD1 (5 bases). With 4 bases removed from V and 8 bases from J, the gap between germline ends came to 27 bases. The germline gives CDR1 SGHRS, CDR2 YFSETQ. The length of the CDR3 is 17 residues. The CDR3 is CASSPGKWQGESEGYTF. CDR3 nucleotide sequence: TGCGCCAGCAGCCCCGGTAAGTGGCAGGGCGAGTCGGAAGGCTACACCTTC.

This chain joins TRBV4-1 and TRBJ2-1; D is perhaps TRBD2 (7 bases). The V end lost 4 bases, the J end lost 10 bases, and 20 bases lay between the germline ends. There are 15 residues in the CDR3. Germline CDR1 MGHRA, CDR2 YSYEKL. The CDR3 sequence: CASSPQGPSGGEQFF. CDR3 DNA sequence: TGCGCCAGCAGCCCACAGGGCCCTTCGGGGGGCGAGCAGTTCTTC.

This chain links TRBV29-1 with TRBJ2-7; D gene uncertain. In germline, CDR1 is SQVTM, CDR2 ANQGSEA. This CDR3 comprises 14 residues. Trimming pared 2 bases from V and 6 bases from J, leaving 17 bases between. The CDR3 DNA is TGCAGCGTTGAACTGAGGTTACGGCTAGGCGAGCAGTACTTC. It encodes CSVELRLRLGEQYF.

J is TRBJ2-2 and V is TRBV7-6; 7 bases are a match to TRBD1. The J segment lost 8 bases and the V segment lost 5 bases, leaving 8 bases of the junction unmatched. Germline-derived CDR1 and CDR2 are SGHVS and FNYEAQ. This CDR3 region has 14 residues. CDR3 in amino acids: CASSPRDRKGELFF. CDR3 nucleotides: TGTGCCAGCAGCCCCCGGGACAGAAAAGGGGAGCTGTTTTTT.

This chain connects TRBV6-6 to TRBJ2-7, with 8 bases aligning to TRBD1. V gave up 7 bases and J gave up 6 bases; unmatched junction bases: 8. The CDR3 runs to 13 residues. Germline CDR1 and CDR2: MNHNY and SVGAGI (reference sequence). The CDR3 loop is CASTPGRGLEQYF. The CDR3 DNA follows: TGTGCCAGCACCCCCGGCAGGGGGCTCGAGCAGTACTTC.

In DNA form, the CDR3 reads TGTGCCAGCAGCCAAGAACCCGTGACAGGTTACACTGAAGCTTTCTTT. This codes for CASSQEPVTGYTEAFF. V is TRBV4-2 and J is TRBJ1-1; a possible D gene is TRBD1 (6 bases). Germline V lookup: CDR1 LGHNA, CDR2 YNFKEQ. Trimming left V 0 bases short and J 3 bases short, with 14 bases between. CDR3 length: 16 amino acids.

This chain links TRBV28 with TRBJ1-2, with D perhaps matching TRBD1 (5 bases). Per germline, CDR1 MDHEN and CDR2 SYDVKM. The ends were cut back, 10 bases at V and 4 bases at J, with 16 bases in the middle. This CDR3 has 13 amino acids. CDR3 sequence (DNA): TGTGCCATCTATGGATCAGGGCTCTATGGCTACACCTTC. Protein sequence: CAIYGSGLYGYTF.

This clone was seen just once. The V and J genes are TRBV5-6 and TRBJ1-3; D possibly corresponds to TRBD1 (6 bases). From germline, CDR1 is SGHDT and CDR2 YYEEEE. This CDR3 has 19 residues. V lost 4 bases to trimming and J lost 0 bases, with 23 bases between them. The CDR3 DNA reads TGTGCCAGCAGCGGGGGTCTTTACAGGGAGGAGAGCTCTGGAAACACCATATATTTT. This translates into CASSGGLYREESSGNTIYF.

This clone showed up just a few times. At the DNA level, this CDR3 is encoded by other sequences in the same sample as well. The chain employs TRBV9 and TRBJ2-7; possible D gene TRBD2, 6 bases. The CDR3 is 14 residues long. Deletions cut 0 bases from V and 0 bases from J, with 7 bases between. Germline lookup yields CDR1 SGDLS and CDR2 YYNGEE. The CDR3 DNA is TGTGCCAGCAGCGTAGGTAGCGGCTCCTACGAGCAGTACTTC. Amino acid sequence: CASSVGSGSYEQYF. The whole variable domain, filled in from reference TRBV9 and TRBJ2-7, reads DSGVTQTPKHLITATGQRVTLRCSPRSGDLSVYWYQQSLDQGLQFLIQYYNGEERAKGNILERFSAQQFPDLHSELNLSSLELGDSALYFCASSVGSGSYEQYFGPGTRLTVT.

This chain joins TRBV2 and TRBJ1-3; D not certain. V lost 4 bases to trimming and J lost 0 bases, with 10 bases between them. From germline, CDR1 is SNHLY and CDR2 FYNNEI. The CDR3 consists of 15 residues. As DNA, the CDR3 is TGTGCCAGCAGTGGGTACGGTTCCTCTGGAAACACCATATATTTT. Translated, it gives CASSGYGSSGNTIYF.

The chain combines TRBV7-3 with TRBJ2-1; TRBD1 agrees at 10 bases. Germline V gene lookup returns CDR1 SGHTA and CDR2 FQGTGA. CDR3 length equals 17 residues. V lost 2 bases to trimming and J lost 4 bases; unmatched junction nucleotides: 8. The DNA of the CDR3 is TGTGCCAGCAGCTTATCCCCCGGGACAGGGGAATACAATGAGCAGTTCTTC. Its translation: CASSLSPGTGEYNEQFF.

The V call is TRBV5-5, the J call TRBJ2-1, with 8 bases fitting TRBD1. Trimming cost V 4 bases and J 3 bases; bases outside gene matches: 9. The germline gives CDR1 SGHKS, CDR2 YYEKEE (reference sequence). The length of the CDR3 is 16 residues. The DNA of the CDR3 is TGTGCCAGCAGCCTACGGACAGGGATCATCTACAATGAGCAGTTCTTC. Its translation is CASSLRTGIIYNEQFF.

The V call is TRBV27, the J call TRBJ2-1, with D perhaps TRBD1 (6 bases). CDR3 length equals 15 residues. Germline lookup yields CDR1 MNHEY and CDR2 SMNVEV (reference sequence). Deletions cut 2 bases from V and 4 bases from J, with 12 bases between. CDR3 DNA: TGTGCCAGCAGTTTAAAGCCAGGGGTATACAATGAGCAGTTCTTC. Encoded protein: CASSLKPGVYNEQFF.

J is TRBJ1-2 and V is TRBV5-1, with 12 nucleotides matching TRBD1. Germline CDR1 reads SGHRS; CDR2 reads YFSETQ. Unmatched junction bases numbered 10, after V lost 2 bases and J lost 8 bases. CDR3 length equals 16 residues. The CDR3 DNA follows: TGCGCCAGCAGCTTAGGGACAGGGGGCGACTCGCAAGGCTACACCTTC. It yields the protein CASSLGTGGDSQGYTF.

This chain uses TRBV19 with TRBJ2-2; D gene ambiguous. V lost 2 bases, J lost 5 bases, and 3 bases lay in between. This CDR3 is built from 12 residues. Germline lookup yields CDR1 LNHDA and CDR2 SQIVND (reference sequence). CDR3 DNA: TGTGCCAGTAGTATAAGAACCGGGGAGCTGTTTTTT. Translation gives CASSIRTGELFF.

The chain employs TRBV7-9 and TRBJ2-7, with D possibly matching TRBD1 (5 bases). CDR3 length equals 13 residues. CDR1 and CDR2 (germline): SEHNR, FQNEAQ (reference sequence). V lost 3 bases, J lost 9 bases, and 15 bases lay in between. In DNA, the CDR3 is TGTGCCAGCAGCTTTACGAAGGGGCAGGGGCAGTACTTC. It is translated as CASSFTKGQGQYF.